The rows below give T cell receptor beta chains drawn from one sample of a study of T cells in Graves' hyperthyroidism and ophthalmopathy. TCRdb redid the calling of the multiplex PCR reads with MiXCR, one entry per CDR3 protein. The data contain 620,000 or so distinct CDR3 sequences, about 14% of them seen just once; the ten biggest clones take up around 13%. Sequencing was done on a sample of blood. The receptors were gathered from a woman in her forties or fifties with Graves' ophthalmopathy. Both conserved end residues are part of each CDR3. The D gene is left open where the match is weak. Clone size is stated in some rows and not others, as once, few, many or a class when expanded.

TRBJ2-5 15 TRBV11-2 many . CASSFGGYYQETQYF TGTGCCAGCAGCTTCGGAGGGTATTACCAAGAGACCCAGTACTTC
TRBJ2-2 15 TRBV12-3/TRBV12-4 many TRBD2 CASSVSGRDTGELFF TGTGCCAGCAGTGTTAGCGGGAGGGACACCGGGGAGCTGTTTTTT
TRBJ2-3 20 TRBV5-6 . TRBD1 CASSLYSGQGVSLKTDTQYF TGTGCCAGCAGCTTGTATTCTGGACAGGGGGTCTCTCTTAAGACAGATACGCAGTATTTT
TRBJ2-3 14 TRBV3-1 many . CASSNITDSDTQYF TGTGCCAGCAGCAATATAACCGATAGCGATACGCAGTATTTT
TRBJ1-4 17 TRBV2 many . CASSPAYRATKEGKLFF TGTGCCAGCAGCCCTGCATACCGGGCTACGAAGGAAGGAAAACTGTTTTTT
TRBJ1-1 14 TRBV28 many . CASTPGGENTEAFF TGTGCCAGCACCCCCGGGGGCGAAAACACTGAAGCTTTCTTT
TRBJ2-3 15 TRBV11-2 many TRBD2 CASSFALAVPDTQYF TGTGCCAGCAGCTTTGCCCTAGCGGTCCCAGATACGCAGTATTTT
TRBJ2-3 10 TRBV20-1 many . CSASLDTQYF TGCAGTGCTAGTTTAGATACGCAGTATTTT
TRBJ1-1 16 TRBV3-1 . TRBD1 CVSSPQTGVGETEAFF TGTGTCAGCAGCCCCCAAACAGGGGTGGGGGAAACTGAAGCTTTCTTT
TRBJ1-2 13 TRBV9 . . CASSTTVDYGYTF TGTGCCAGCAGCACGACAGTGGACTATGGCTACACCTTC
TRBJ1-1 16 TRBV6-5 . TRBD1 CASSYGRTGANTEAFF TGTGCCAGCAGTTACGGACGGACAGGGGCTAACACTGAAGCTTTCTTT
TRBJ1-1 15 TRBV29-1 few TRBD1 CSVDGTGTTNTEAFF TGCAGCGTTGACGGGACAGGGACTACGAACACTGAAGCTTTCTTT
TRBJ1-2 12 TRBV29-1 many TRBD1 CSVTGAFYGYTF TGCAGCGTGACAGGGGCGTTTTATGGCTACACCTTC
TRBJ1-1 13 TRBV9 many . CASSVDGAGEAFF TGTGCCAGCAGCGTAGACGGGGCGGGGGAAGCTTTCTTT
TRBJ2-6 18 TRBV7-2 many . CASRPQRVLSSGANVLTF TGTGCCAGCAGGCCCCAGCGGGTCCTGAGCTCTGGGGCCAACGTCCTGACTTTC
TRBJ1-1 12 TRBV7-2 many . CASSLLGGRAFF TGTGCCAGCAGCTTATTGGGGGGTCGAGCTTTCTTT
TRBJ2-5 14 TRBV5-4 few . CASSLKTGRETQYF TGTGCCAGCAGCTTGAAAACAGGGAGAGAGACCCAGTACTTC
TRBJ1-2 13 TRBV6-2/TRBV6-3 . . CASSPGDYYGYTF TGTGCCAGCAGTCCGGGAGACTACTATGGCTACACCTTC
TRBJ2-5 16 TRBV5-4 few TRBD2 CASSWGLAGAGETQYF TGTGCCAGCAGCTGGGGACTAGCGGGAGCGGGAGAGACCCAGTACTTC
TRBJ2-7 13 TRBV6-1 few . CASSPTKTYEQYF TGTGCCAGCAGTCCGACAAAGACCTACGAGCAGTACTTC
TRBJ1-2 16 TRBV6-5 many . CASSYGGGPSNYGYTF TGTGCCAGCAGTTACGGTGGGGGACCGTCTAACTATGGCTACACCTTC
TRBJ2-2 18 TRBV28 few TRBD2 CASSSQGLAGGRTGELFF TGTGCCAGCAGTTCACAGGGACTAGCGGGAGGGCGTACCGGGGAGCTGTTTTTT
TRBJ1-4 13 TRBV20-1 . . CSAQKPSNEKLFF TGCAGTGCCCAGAAGCCTTCTAATGAAAAACTGTTTTTT
TRBJ1-4 14 TRBV28 . . CASSSVGGNEKLFF TGTGCCAGCAGTTCGGTAGGGGGTAATGAAAAACTGTTTTTT
TRBJ1-2 12 TRBV9 few . CASSANSYGYTF TGTGCCAGCAGCGCGAACAGCTATGGCTACACCTTC
TRBJ2-5 18 TRBV3-1 . TRBD1 CASSQEGQANLYQETQYF TGTGCCAGCAGCCAAGAGGGACAGGCGAATCTGTACCAAGAGACCCAGTACTTC
TRBJ2-1 13 TRBV7-9 few . CASSYGVDNEQFF TGTGCCAGCAGCTACGGGGTTGACAATGAGCAGTTCTTC
TRBJ2-1 15 TRBV10-3 many . CAIRTGPSSYNEQFF TGTGCCATCAGAACCGGGCCCAGCTCCTACAATGAGCAGTTCTTC
TRBJ1-2 14 TRBV9 few TRBD1 CASSQGQANYGYTF TGTGCCAGCTCACAGGGGCAGGCTAACTATGGCTACACCTTC
TRBJ2-7 18 TRBV7-9 many TRBD1 CASSSRTRTGASSYEQYF TGTGCCAGCAGCTCAAGAACCCGGACAGGGGCTAGCTCCTACGAGCAGTACTTC
TRBJ2-5 11 TRBV27 . . CASMSGETQYF TGTGCCAGCATGTCTGGGGAGACCCAGTACTTC
TRBJ2-3 14 TRBV6-2/TRBV6-3 . TRBD2 CASSGLAVTDTQYF TGTGCCAGCAGCGGACTAGCGGTCACAGATACGCAGTATTTT
TRBJ2-1 16 TRBV13 many TRBD2 CASNPTPGLADNEQFF TGTGCCAGCAACCCAACGCCGGGACTAGCGGACAATGAGCAGTTCTTC